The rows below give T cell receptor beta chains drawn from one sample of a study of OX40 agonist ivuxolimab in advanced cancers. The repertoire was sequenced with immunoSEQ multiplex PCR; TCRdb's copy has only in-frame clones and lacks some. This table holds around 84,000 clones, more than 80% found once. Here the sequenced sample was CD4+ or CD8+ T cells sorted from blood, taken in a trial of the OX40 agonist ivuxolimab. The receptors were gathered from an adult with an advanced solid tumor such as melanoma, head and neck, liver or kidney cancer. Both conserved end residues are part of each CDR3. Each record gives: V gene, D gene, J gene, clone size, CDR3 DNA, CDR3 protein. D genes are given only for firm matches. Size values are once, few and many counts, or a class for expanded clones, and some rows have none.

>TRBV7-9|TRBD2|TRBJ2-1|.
TGTGCCAGCAGCTCCCGAGCGGGGAATGAGCAGTTCTTC
CASSSRAGNEQFF
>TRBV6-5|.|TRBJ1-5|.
TGTGCCAGCATCCCGACAAATAGCAATCAGCCCCAGCATTTT
CASIPTNSNQPQHF
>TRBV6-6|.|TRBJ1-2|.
TGTGCCAGCAGCAGTGGGACGCGGTCTGGCTACACCTTC
CASSSGTRSGYTF
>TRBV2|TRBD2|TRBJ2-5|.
TGTGCCAGCAGTCCCGGGACTAGCGGGGGTCCCCAAGAGACCCAGTACTTC
CASSPGTSGGPQETQYF
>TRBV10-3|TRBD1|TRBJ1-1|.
TGTGCCATCAGGGACAGGGGTGGAGGAGGGAACACTGAAGCTTTCTTT
CAIRDRGGGGNTEAFF
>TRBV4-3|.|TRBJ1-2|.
TGCGCCAGCAGCCAAGAGCGAAAGGTCTATGGCTACACCTTC
CASSQERKVYGYTF
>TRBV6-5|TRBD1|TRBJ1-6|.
TGTGCCAGCAGTTACTCCCGGACAGGGGATTCACCCCTCCACTTT
CASSYSRTGDSPLHF
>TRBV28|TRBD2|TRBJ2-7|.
TGTGCCAGCAGTTTATCCGGGACTAGCGGACACTACGGGCAGTACTTC
CASSLSGTSGHYGQYF
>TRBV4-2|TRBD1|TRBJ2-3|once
TGTGCCAGCAGCCAGACGGGACAGGGGAAAGATACGCAGTATTTT
CASSQTGQGKDTQYF
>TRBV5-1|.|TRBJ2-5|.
TGCGCCAGCAGCTCTACTCCGCAAGAGACCCAGTACTTC
CASSSTPQETQYF
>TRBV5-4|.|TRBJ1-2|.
TGTGCCAGCAGCTTGCTTGTGGGGGAGGGCTATGGCTACACCTTC
CASSLLVGEGYGYTF
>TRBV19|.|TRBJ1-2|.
TGTGCCAGTAGTCGATCTGGGAAAGGGAGGACTGGCTACACCTTC
CASSRSGKGRTGYTF
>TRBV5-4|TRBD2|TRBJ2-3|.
TGTGCCAGCAGCTTACTAGCGGGACGCACAGATACGCAGTATTTT
CASSLLAGRTDTQYF
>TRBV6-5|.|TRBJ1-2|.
TGTGCCAGCAGTGGGGGTAGCTATGGCTACACCTTC
CASSGGSYGYTF
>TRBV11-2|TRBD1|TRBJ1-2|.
TGTGCCAGCAGCTTAAATCAGAGGACAGGGGACGAGGGCTACACCTTC
CASSLNQRTGDEGYTF
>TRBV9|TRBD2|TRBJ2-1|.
TGTGCCAGCAGCCAAGGAGCGGGAGGCTACAATGAGCAGTTCTTC
CASSQGAGGYNEQFF
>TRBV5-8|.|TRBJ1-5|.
TGTGCCAGCAGCTTGGCGGGACTCATCTTAGAATCCAATCAGCCCCAGCATTTT
CASSLAGLILESNQPQHF
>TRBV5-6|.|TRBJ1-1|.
TGTGCCAGCAGTCGTGTATTCAACACTGAAGCTTTCTTT
CASSRVFNTEAFF
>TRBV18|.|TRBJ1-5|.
TGTGCCAGCTCCCCTCGGGGGGATCAGCCCCAGCATTTT
CASSPRGDQPQHF
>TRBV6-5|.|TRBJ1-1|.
TGTGCCAGCAGGGGCCGGGTGGTGAACACTGAAGCTTTCTTT
CASRGRVVNTEAFF
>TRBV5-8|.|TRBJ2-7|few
TGTGTTGGCAGTAGGAGCAATACCGGCTACGAGCAGTACTTC
CVGSRSNTGYEQYF